This T cell receptor beta chain was identified during a study of T-cell reconstitution after alpha-beta-depleted transplantation in children. The study's findings and limits: A year had passed since transplant, and T-cell counts and diversity by then came mostly from newly produced T cells. It was reported that alpha-beta T cells came from several hundred expanded graft clones (about two months after transplant).

The authors prepared the TCRbeta library with unique molecular identifiers. TCRdb ran MiXCR on the PCR reads and lists one entry per CDR3 protein. Here the sample spans approximately 20,000 distinct CDR3 sequences, roughly 13% being singletons. The CDR3 loop spans 17 amino acids. Per germline, CDR1 LNHNV and CDR2 YYDKDF (reference sequence). Deletions cut 0 bases from V and 2 bases from J, with 17 bases between. This clonotype was recorded many times. Its target is unknown. This specimen was PBMCs, mostly from graft donor cells, taken 60 days after TCRalphabeta/CD19-depleted stem cell transplant. This sequence joins TRBV15 and TRBJ2-7; weak D call: TRBD1 (5 bases). The sequence derives from a female patient aged 2 to 10 who had a stem cell transplant for congenital amegakaryocytic thrombocytopenia, so the T cells may come from the graft donor. CDR3 sequence: CATSRDLGQGDTYEQYF. The CDR3 coding sequence is TGTGCCACCAGCAGAGATCTAGGGCAGGGTGACACCTACGAGCAGTACTTC.